One sample yielded the 9 T cell receptor beta chains listed below, sequenced in a study of OX40 agonist ivuxolimab in advanced cancers. Data came from immunoSEQ multiplex PCR; TCRdb stores just in-frame clones and leaves some out. The sample has 40,000 to 60,000 clones; 80% to 85% are singletons. This specimen was CD4+ or CD8+ T cells sorted from blood, taken in a trial of the OX40 agonist ivuxolimab. The receptors were sampled from an adult with an advanced solid tumor such as melanoma, head and neck, liver or kidney cancer.

The rearrangement links TRBV14 to TRBJ2-7; D is perhaps TRBD1 (5 bases). Trimming took off 4 bases at V and 2 bases at J, with 9 bases between the two ends. Germline V lookup: CDR1 SGHDN, CDR2 FVKESK. This CDR3 region has 13 residues. CDR3 sequence: CASSPDSTYEQYV. CDR3 sequence (DNA): TGTGCCAGCAGCCCCGACAGCACCTACGAGCAGTACGTC.

The chain combines TRBV7-2 with TRBJ2-2; 9 bases map to TRBD2. The CDR3 is 17 amino acids. V lost 0 bases to trimming and J lost 6 bases; unmatched junction nucleotides: 8. CDR1 and CDR2 from the germline V gene are SGHTA and FQGNSA. In nucleotides, the CDR3 is TGTGCCAGCAGCTTAGCGCGGGGCGGGAGGGCCGCCGGGGAGCTGTTTTTT. It encodes CASSLARGGRAAGELFF.

This clone appeared once. CDR3 sequence (DNA): TGTGCCAGCTCAGAGTCAACAGGGGACGAGCAGTACGTC. The encoded protein is CASSESTGDEQYV. The rearrangement joins TRBV18 to TRBJ2-7; 7 positions agree with TRBD1. The CDR3 extends over 13 amino acids. V shed 5 bases and J 5 bases; nucleotides not matched to a gene: 6. Germline CDR1 is KGHSH and CDR2 is LQKENI.

The chain links TRBV7-8 to TRBJ2-1; tentative D call: TRBD2 (5 bases). CDR3 length: 13 residues. Trimming removed 3 bases from V and 4 bases from J, with 7 bases in between. CDR1 and CDR2 (germline): SGHVS, FQNEAQ. CDR3 nucleotide sequence: TGTGCCAGCAGCTTGTCGGGGTACAATGAGCAGTTCTTC. It is translated as CASSLSGYNEQFF.

The chain is built from TRBV5-4 and TRBJ2-3; D might be TRBD1 (6 bases). The CDR3 is 13 amino acids. Germline lookup yields CDR1 SGHNT and CDR2 YYREEE (reference sequence). V was clipped by 3 bases and J by 4 bases, with 9 bases between them. For the CDR3, the DNA is TGTGCCAGCAGCTCGGACAGCTCAGATACGCAGTATTTT. It codes for CASSSDSSDTQYF.

The rearrangement joins TRBV9 to TRBJ1-2; TRBD1 might be the D (5 bases). The germline gives CDR1 SGDLS, CDR2 YYNGEE. The CDR3 has 12 residues. Trimming left V 1 base short and J 8 bases short, with 9 bases between. The CDR3 reads CASSVLGAGYTF. The CDR3 nucleotides read TGTGCCAGCAGCGTATTAGGGGCGGGCTACACCTTC.

In its sample, this clone was seen once. The J gene is TRBJ1-5, the V gene TRBV27, with 9 bases that match TRBD1. CDR3 size: 14 residues. The germline gives CDR1 MNHEY, CDR2 SMNVEV (reference sequence). The J segment lost 6 bases and the V segment lost 8 bases, leaving 8 bases of the junction unmatched. Here the CDR3 DNA reads TGTGCCAGCCGGGCCACAGGGGGCCTTCAGCCCCAGCATTTT. This sequence encodes CASRATGGLQPQHF.

This clone is a singleton in its sample. The chain couples TRBV13 to TRBJ1-6; D remains unclear. Germline V lookup: CDR1 PRHDT, CDR2 FYEKMQ (reference sequence). Trimming removed 2 bases at V and 7 bases at J, with 12 bases between. This CDR3 contains 15 residues. The DNA for the CDR3 is TGTGCCAGCAGCTTAACCGGGAACCCAAATTCACCCCTCCACTTT. It codes for CASSLTGNPNSPLHF. The full variable domain, rest sourced from reference TRBV13 and TRBJ1-6, is AAGVIQSPRHLIKEKRETATLKCYPIPRHDTVYWYQQGPGQDPQFLISFYEKMQSDKGSIPDRFSAQQFSDYHSELNMSSLELGDSALYFCASSLTGNPNSPLHFGNGTRLTVT.

V usage is TRBV5-4 and J usage is TRBJ1-5; D is ambiguous. This CDR3 has 14 amino acids. V was pared by 2 bases and J by 3 bases, with 9 bases between. Germline-derived CDR1 and CDR2 are SGHNT and YYREEE (reference sequence). The CDR3: CASSLDPDNQPQHF. The CDR3 DNA reads as TGTGCCAGCAGCTTAGACCCGGACAATCAGCCCCAGCATTTT. Full variable domain (outside the CDR3, taken from reference TRBV5-4 and TRBJ1-5): ETGVTQSPTHLIKTRGQQVTLRCSSQSGHNTVSWYQQALGQGPQFIFQYYREEENGRGNFPPRFSGLQFPNYSSELNVNALELDDSALYLCASSLDPDNQPQHFGDGTRLSIL.